Listed below are T cell receptor beta chains from one sample, sequenced in a study of shared clonotypes between healthy human individuals. Clones were sequenced by immunoSEQ multiplex PCR, and TCRdb holds only the in-frame ones, with some missing. The data contain about 580,000 clones, roughly 98% of them singletons. Sequencing used naive CD8+ T cells sorted from blood. The receptors come from a man aged 25 to 45 in good health. Both conserved end residues are part of each CDR3. The order of the fields is J gene, V gene, CDR3 protein.

TRBJ2-7,TRBV20-1,CSLEDEQYF
TRBJ1-1,TRBV7-9,CASSKRDSVTHLAFF
TRBJ2-3,TRBV29-1,CSVERPGLETDTQYF
TRBJ2-5,TRBV29-1,CSVELAALGETQYF
TRBJ2-1,TRBV30,CAWSALGSDEQFF
TRBJ1-5,TRBV11-2,CASSRGGNQPQHF
TRBJ2-1,TRBV9,CASGSPGTKRYNEQFF
TRBJ2-5,TRBV7-9,CASSTGTKETQYF
TRBJ1-1,TRBV27,CASRRDGWTEAFF
TRBJ2-7,TRBV15,CATSRDDDYEQYF
TRBJ2-2,TRBV6-5,CASQSASNTGELFF
TRBJ2-7,TRBV2,CAKDRVGYEQYF
TRBJ2-1,TRBV5-4,CASREGGSTEQFF
TRBJ2-5,TRBV25-1,CASSGPKTQYF
TRBJ2-5,TRBV5-1,CASSLGTGEETQYF
TRBJ1-1,TRBV5-1,CASSLGTDFNTEAFF
TRBJ2-7,TRBV7-9,CASSLDGGGVQGSYEQYF
TRBJ2-1,TRBV5-4,CASRASGNYNEQFF
TRBJ1-5,TRBV6-5,CASSRNSNQPQHF
TRBJ2-7,TRBV7-2,CASSLEVLGYEQYF
TRBJ2-5,TRBV4-3,CASSQVALKETQYF
TRBJ2-1,TRBV28,CASSPGLAGVLEQFF
TRBJ2-2,TRBV6-1,CASSEEQGDTGELFF
TRBJ2-5,TRBV27,CASSLTRSQETQYF
TRBJ2-7,TRBV27,CASSRTASYEQYF
TRBJ2-2,TRBV27,CASTRDRGWVNTGELFF
TRBJ1-5,TRBV19,CASSIRGAARDQPQHF
TRBJ2-7,TRBV6-6,CASFDGEQYF
TRBJ1-1,TRBV5-8,CASSPRRLNTEAFF
TRBJ2-7,TRBV27,CASSPKTPYEQYF
TRBJ2-5,TRBV7-8,CASSFSPGPQETQYF
TRBJ2-7,TRBV4-1,CASSQEPGQGFEQYF
TRBJ2-3,TRBV11-2,CASSVIPTSWVDTQYF
TRBJ2-5,TRBV11-3,CASSFELAGLEETQYF
TRBJ2-1,TRBV7-2,CASSFFNLDEQFF
TRBJ1-5,TRBV12-5,CASGPPRLAGFVSNQPQHF
TRBJ2-3,TRBV5-1,CASSLGTAGTDTQYF
TRBJ2-1,TRBV5-1,CASSLTGTGDYNEQFF
TRBJ2-1,TRBV29-1,CSVEGLAGEAHSYNEQFF
TRBJ2-3,TRBV7-2,CASSLQPGPTSGSADTQYF
TRBJ2-5,TRBV7-9,CASSSRGLQETQYF